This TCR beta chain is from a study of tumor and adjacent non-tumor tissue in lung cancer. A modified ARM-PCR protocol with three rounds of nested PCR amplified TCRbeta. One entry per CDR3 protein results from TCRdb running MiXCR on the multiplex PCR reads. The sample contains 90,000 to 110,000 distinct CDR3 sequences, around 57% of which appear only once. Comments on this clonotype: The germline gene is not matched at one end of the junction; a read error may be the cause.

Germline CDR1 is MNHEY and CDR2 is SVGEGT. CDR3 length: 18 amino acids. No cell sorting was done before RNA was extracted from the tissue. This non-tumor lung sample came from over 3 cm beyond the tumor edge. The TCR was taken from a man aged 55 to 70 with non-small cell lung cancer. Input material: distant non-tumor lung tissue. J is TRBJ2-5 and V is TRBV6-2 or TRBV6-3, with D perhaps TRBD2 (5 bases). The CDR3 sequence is CTSSIGISTSPWRETQYF. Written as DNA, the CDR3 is TGTACCAGCAGCATCGGGATTAGCACCAGCCCTTGGAGGGAGACCCAGTACTTC.